This T cell receptor (beta chain) was recovered during a study of cytomegalovirus exposure and HLA in healthy donors. Use of 60 Vbeta and 13 Jbeta primers characterized the PCR. Sequencing used immunoSEQ multiplex PCR; TCRdb keeps in-frame clones, though not all of them. The sample includes some 94,000 clones, about two thirds of them seen just once. The clonotype originates from a man aged 45-60 years in good health and CMV-seronegative. The sequenced sample was PBMCs.

The CDR3 here is CASSQGLTGINGYTF. DNA for the CDR3: TGCGCCAGCAGCCAAGGTCTGACAGGGATCAATGGCTACACCTTC. V is TRBV4-3 and J is TRBJ1-2; 7 nucleotides match TRBD1. From germline, CDR1 is LGHNA and CDR2 YSLEER. Trimming removed 1 base from V and 6 bases from J; junction bases left unmatched: 8. The CDR3 totals 15 residues.